Detailed here is one T cell receptor (beta chain). It has no known antigen specificity. The cohort comprised hundreds of healthy bone marrow donors. Cohort members were all nominally healthy when sampled, although unrecorded immune exposures were likely present. The donor tested CMV seronegative, placing the donor among the 350 to 400 seronegative members of the cohort. A peripheral blood sample was provided by each donor, and peripheral blood mononuclear cells were used for TCR beta sequencing. Genomic DNA was extracted from the blood cell samples with the Qiagen DNeasy Blood Extraction Kit. This record comes from a study of cytomegalovirus exposure and HLA in healthy donors (dated by TCRdb to 2016 to 2017). The study in broad terms: According to an earlier analysis of 550 to 750 of the donors, roughly 180 million T cells yielded approximately 120 million unique TCR beta sequences and about 300 Gb of sequence data. Using immunosequencing, the study profiled T cell repertoires from 666 subjects and related those repertoires to cytomegalovirus serostatus. HLA typing included class I and class II loci at four-digit resolution. Every discovery cohort repertoire had been produced on one sequencing platform. Donor age, sex, ethnicity and CMV serostatus were compiled alongside the repertoire data. Roughly 320 gigabases of sequencing data and tens of millions of unique TCR sequences made up an early release that covered approximately 700 HLA-typed donors. To study patterns of TCR occurrence, a later analysis re-analyzed previously published TCR beta repertoires from around 660 donors and added high-resolution HLA genotyping. Roughly 5 DR-DQ haplotypes were handled as single units for association and clustering because linkage in the cohort was strong. A later genetic analysis took genome-wide SNP genotypes for about three fifths of the 666 donors and used that subset as a discovery cohort. Typing coverage varied by locus: roughly 629-630 donors for A, B, C, DRB1 and DQB1; about 520 for DQA1; over 600 for DPA1; roughly 470 for DPB1. In an earlier analysis of several hundred of the donors, high-throughput TCR beta sequencing was used to judge whether each TCR beta V gene segment behaved as functional or pseudogenic. Of the 300 to 500 genotyped donors, 80% to 90% were placed in the genetic ancestry cluster associated with self-reported Caucasian donors. Along with the roughly 710-subject first cohort, a separate validation cohort of some 130 different subjects was used. Across 398 genotyped donors of the cohort, an average of roughly 250,000 unique TCR beta nucleotide sequences per donor were sequenced, and approximately 17% of those sequences were non-productive. In the later analysis, no new phenotypic data were used to find candidate immune exposures; instead, reliance was placed on TCR beta sequences and their occurrence across donors. The study was designed to test whether signatures of past pathogen exposure could be identified by cataloging public T cell receptors. To predict cytomegalovirus infection status, the study brought together high-throughput TCR immunosequencing, statistical association of individual TCRs with disease status, and machine learning. What the study reported, not specific to this receptor: Compared with the roughly 710-donor mean, donors in an Asian-associated ancestry cluster had fewer N-insertions in productive TCRs, according to a later genetic analysis. Most TCR sequences were seen in very few donors, while some public TCRs were found in many individuals. A later analysis found that TCR association rates varied across HLA loci, with DRB1 alleles showing the most associated TCRs and HLA-C alleles the fewest. Because some donors lacked HLA typing at each locus, the association tests relied only on the typed subset. In a later genetic analysis, a missense DCLRE1C variant was associated with V-gene and J-gene trimming of TCR beta chains, and the association was replicated in an independent cohort. The cohort was sequenced for TCR beta chains only, and without alpha or paired-chain data the features that could be detected were limited. According to a later analysis, most CMV-associated TCR beta chains appeared to be HLA-restricted, and the HLA associations seemed to be driven largely by CMV exposure. The classifier was reported to diagnose cytomegalovirus status with high specificity and sensitivity in both the original and validation cohorts. The authors suggested that the approach could potentially be generalized to other disease states and immunological phenotypes. In the study, some 180 TCR beta chains were listed as associated with cytomegalovirus. A later analysis associated about 17,000 TCR beta sequences with specific HLA alleles at a false discovery rate of 0.05. In vitro tests confirmed that a few of the cytomegalovirus-associated TCR beta chains recognize cytomegalovirus antigens. The sequencing pipeline was judged likely to have produced a cluster of highly shared sequence variants as a technical artifact. For the cohort, immune exposure information was limited to CMV serostatus. A later analysis reported that several top co-occurrence clusters appeared linked to parvovirus B19, influenza, CMV and Epstein-Barr virus. Some IMGT-functional V segments, including TRBV6-2 and TRBV6-3, could not be distinguished by the 87-base-pair reads and were therefore excluded. An earlier analysis of roughly 570 of the donors showed that most TCR beta V segments appeared in productive rearrangements either about 87% or about 30% of the time, which broadly matched IMGT annotations. Because counts were too low, roughly 17 rarely observed V segments, including chromosome 9 orphons, were left out of the earlier analysis of 587 of the donors. Assigning TCR associations to individual alleles was difficult when HLA alleles, especially DR and DQ, strongly co-occurred. A further reported finding was that TCR beta sequences accurately predicted the HLA-A and HLA-B alleles for most subjects in the first cohort. Roughly uniform sequencing depth across donors was assumed in presence/absence analyses, although this assumption may not hold. Linkage disequilibrium might explain the correlated functional status among segregating V segments, but an unknown experimental factor could not be ruled out. In a later analysis, HLA-associated TCR beta chains were found to be more clonally expanded and to have lower generation probabilities than equally common non-associated chains.

The CDR3 goes from the cysteine to the phenylalanine over 15 residues. CDR3 DNA only is kept here, 45 bases in frame from base 1. CDR1 and CDR2 are drawn from the germline V gene: SGHRS, YFSETQ. The trim is 4 bases for V and 6 bases for J, with a gap of 16 bases between the germline ends. Libraries came from the immunoSEQ multiplex PCR assay. A mixture of 60 forward primers for TCR Vbeta segments and 13 reverse primers for TCR Jbeta segments was used in the multiplex PCR. The CDR3 region of rearranged TCR beta genes was amplified from genomic DNA with a multiplex PCR assay. On the Illumina HiSeq System, the amplified TCR beta libraries were sequenced as 87-base-pair reads. Per the source publication's procedure: A later analysis tallied some 79 million unique TCR beta chains across the 600 to 700 repertoires, and around 9.9 million of those chains were shared by two or more donors. Raw reads were error-corrected and collapsed into unique sequences by a nearest-neighbor algorithm in which closely related sequences were merged to remove PCR and sequencing errors. V, D and J gene segments were assigned by aligning CDR3 sequences to IMGT reference sequences. For a sequence to be retained, at least a six-nucleotide match to both a V gene segment and a J gene segment was required. Rearrangements were called productive when the CDR3 lacked stop codons and stayed in frame with V and J; all others were non-productive. CDR3 was defined according to IMGT convention as the region running from the second conserved V-encoded cysteine to the conserved J-encoded phenylalanine. The earlier analysis of 500 to 650 of the donors excluded any sequence lacking an unambiguous match to a single V gene segment. In an earlier analysis of more than 500 of the donors, a V segment was called functional when productive rearrangements were above 56.7%, and segregating when the standard deviation between donors exceeded 5%. To diagnose cytomegalovirus status from the catalog of TCR beta chain sequences, a statistical classification framework was built. A later analysis assigned V and J genes by comparing TCR nucleotide sequences with IMGT/GENE-DB human TR gene sequences. In a later analysis, CDR3 sequences and most-parsimonious VDJ recombination scenarios were assigned using the TCRdist pipeline. A later analysis defined each TCR beta chain by its CDR3 amino acid sequence plus V-gene family, and excluded reads lacking a unique V-gene family. A later analysis removed several hundred highly shared, low-generation-probability nucleotide sequences to deal with suspected cross-contamination and a sequencing artifact. In a later analysis, a clonal expansion index for each public chain was calculated from normalized within-repertoire ranks of inferred template counts. In a later analysis, generation probabilities were computed using a VDJ recombination model fitted to out-of-frame rearrangements, and the results were checked against IGoR. A later analysis scored TCR-TCR, TCR-HLA and TCR-CMV co-occurrence with hypergeometric tests, applying a repertoire-size bias correction to TCR pairs. A later analysis estimated false discovery rates by permuting HLA or CMV assignments 20 times. In a later analysis, co-occurring TCRs were grouped using DBSCAN, with TCRdist sequence similarity added in when clustering inside HLA-allele-positive subsets. Co-occurrence clustering excluded repertoires with fewer than 30,000 or more than 120,000 public chains, plus five with anomalous nucleotide sharing. Held by TCRdb, this immuneACCESS table contains in-frame sequences only and omits some clones. Under half of the omission traces to an unresolved V gene where checked; the cause of the rest is unknown. The V and J calls and clone size come from that table; D and trimming were worked out from the DNA. This sample's table has entries for around 50,000 clones. About 2.3% of the sample goes to the ten largest clones.

Source material: PBMCs. The receptor was isolated from a female donor in good health and CMV-seronegative. The chain is encoded by TRBV5-1 joined to TRBJ1-4; a tentative D match to TRBD1 spans 5 bases. The DNA sequence follows: TGCGCCAGCAGCCCCATTGATCAGGGCGATGAAAAACTGTTTTTT. It codes for CASSPIDQGDEKLFF.